Shown below are 7 T cell receptor beta chains from a single sample sequenced in a study of T cells after yellow fever vaccination (dated by TCRdb to between 2017 and 2020). The sample's treatment or condition label, decoded: live attenuated yellow fever vaccine strain. Libraries were built with 5' RACE. Instrument used: Illumina HiSeq 2500. TCRdb applied fastp at Q25 and MiXCR to the public reads, then kept only in-frame beta chains. Here each entry gathers all rows of one CDR3 protein and keeps the most common genes and DNA. A total of over 85,000 distinct CDR3 sequences appear in this sample, about 8.4% of them only once. Clones ranked in the top ten supply roughly 15% of the sample. This specimen consisted of CD8+ T cells not binding an NS4B(214-222) dextramer, sorted from PBMCs, obtained around 15 days after the first yellow fever vaccination. The cell subset or site label here, explained by the study, means: NS4B epitope dextramer-negative CD8 T cells. These receptors originate from a man in his late teens or twenties who received the YFV17D yellow fever vaccine.

This clonotype was seen only a few times. This rearrangement joins TRBV16 to TRBJ1-5; D unresolved. V lost 4 bases and J lost 2, with 9 bases in between. The CDR3 covers 14 residues. In germline, CDR1 is KGHSY, CDR2 FQNENV. The chain's CDR3 is CASSPNWGNQPQHF. CDR3 nucleotides: TGTGCCAGCAGCCCAAACTGGGGCAATCAGCCCCAGCATTTT.

This clonotype came up a few times. The chain couples TRBV7-9 to TRBJ2-7; a weak D match, TRBD1 (6 bases). This CDR3 has 14 amino acids. V lost 5 bases and J lost 2, with 13 bases in between. CDR1 is SEHNR and CDR2 is FQNEAQ in the germline V gene (reference sequence). This CDR3 reads CASSPQGRPYEQYF. The DNA of the CDR3 is TGTGCCAGCAGCCCACAGGGTAGGCCCTACGAGCAGTACTTC.

The genes are TRBV6-1 and TRBJ2-2, with unresolved D. CDR3 length: 16 residues. From germline, CDR1 is MNHNS and CDR2 SASEGT. The germline V and J ends were trimmed by 5 bases and 0 bases, with 13 bases remaining between them. The CDR3: CASSRPDGANTGELFF. The CDR3 DNA is TGTGCCAGCAGTCGCCCGGACGGTGCGAACACCGGGGAGCTGTTTTTT.

The V gene is TRBV19, the J gene TRBJ2-1, with 9 positions matching TRBD2. The CDR3 extends over 12 amino acids. Germline V CDR1 and CDR2: LNHDA, SQIVND (reference sequence). V was pared by 7 bases and J by 7 bases, with 2 bases of the junction left unmatched. CDR3 sequence (DNA): TGTGCCAGTACAAGCGGGGGGAATGAGCAGTTCTTC. It is translated as CASTSGGNEQFF.

This sequence joins TRBV11-2 and TRBJ2-7; D unresolved. The V end lost 2 bases, the J end lost 3 bases, and 8 bases lay between the germline ends. Germline loops: CDR1 SGHAT, CDR2 FQNNGV. The CDR3 sequence is 13 residues long. CDR3 protein: CASSLKLGYEQYV. CDR3 DNA sequence: TGTGCCAGCAGCTTAAAGCTAGGCTACGAGCAGTACGTC.

This clonotype was counted ten times or more. The chain uses TRBV4-1 and TRBJ2-2; D unclear. The CDR3 is 14 residues long. The ends were cut back, 1 base at V and 7 bases at J, with 10 bases in the middle. CDR1 and CDR2 (germline): MGHRA, YSYEKL. The CDR3 spells CASSQAQAVGELFF. The CDR3 DNA follows: TGCGCCAGCAGCCAAGCCCAGGCTGTCGGGGAGCTGTTTTTT.

The chain links TRBV19 to TRBJ1-2, with TRBD1 matching over 8 bases. This CDR3 spans 12 amino acids. CDR1 is LNHDA and CDR2 is SQIVND in the germline V gene (reference sequence). With V trimmed by 9 bases and J by 4 bases, 4 bases remained unmatched. CDR3 nucleotide sequence: TGTGCCAGCATACAGGGGGGCTATGGCTACACCTTC. Its protein product is CASIQGGYGYTF.